This TCR beta chain appears in the sequencing data of a study of cytomegalovirus exposure and HLA in healthy donors. PCR amplification relied on 60 Vbeta primers (plus 13 Jbeta primers). Clones were sequenced by immunoSEQ multiplex PCR, and TCRdb holds only the in-frame ones, with some missing. Altogether under 200,000 clones are present, about 77% being singletons, with the ten largest covering roughly 7.4%. Germline CDR1 reads MNHNS; CDR2 reads SASEGT. The CDR3 has 15 residues. Trimming left V 2 bases short and J 2 bases short, with 13 bases between. This TCR derives from a male donor in good health and CMV-seropositive. This sequence joins TRBV6-1 and TRBJ2-7; D is ambiguous. The source material was PBMCs. CDR3 bases: TGTGCCAGCAGTGAACTGGTCAACCCTACCTACGAGCAGTACTTC. It is translated as CASSELVNPTYEQYF.